This T cell receptor (beta chain) was found in a study of blood T cell repertoires in COVID-19. Clones were read by immunoSEQ multiplex PCR, and TCRdb kept only the in-frame ones, dropping some. In the table there are around 59,000 clones, 81% of which are singletons. From germline, CDR1 is SGHRS and CDR2 YFSETQ. Trimming pared 0 bases from V and 8 bases from J, leaving 11 bases between. This CDR3 has 13 amino acids. The chain uses TRBV5-1 and TRBJ1-2; D is possibly TRBD1 (5 bases). The material sequenced was peripheral blood. The clonotype originates from a woman older than 75 with active or convalescent COVID-19. CDR3 residues: CASSLEAGKGYTF. CDR3 sequence (DNA): TGCGCCAGCAGCTTGGAGGCAGGGAAGGGCTACACCTTC. Full variable domain (outside the CDR3, taken from reference TRBV5-1 and TRBJ1-2): KAGVTQTPRYLIKTRGQQVTLSCSPISGHRSVSWYQQTPGQGLQFLFEYFSETQRNKGNFPGRFSGRQFSNSRSEMNVSTLELGDSALYLCASSLEAGKGYTFGSGTRLTVV.